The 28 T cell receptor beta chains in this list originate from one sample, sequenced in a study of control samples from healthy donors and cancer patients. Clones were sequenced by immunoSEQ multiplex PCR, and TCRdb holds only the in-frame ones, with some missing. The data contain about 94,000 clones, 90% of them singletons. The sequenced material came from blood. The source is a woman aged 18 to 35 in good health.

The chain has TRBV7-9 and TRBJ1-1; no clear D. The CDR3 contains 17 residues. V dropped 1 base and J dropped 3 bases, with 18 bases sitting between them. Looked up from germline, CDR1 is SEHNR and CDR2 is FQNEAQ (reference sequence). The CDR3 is CASSLEFSAKKHTEAFF. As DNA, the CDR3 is TGTGCCAGCAGCTTAGAGTTCTCAGCGAAGAAGCACACTGAAGCTTTCTTT.

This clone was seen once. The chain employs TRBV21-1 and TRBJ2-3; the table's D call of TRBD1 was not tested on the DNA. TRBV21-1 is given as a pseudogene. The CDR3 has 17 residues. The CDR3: CASSTRDRPQGANTQYF. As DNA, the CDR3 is TGTGCCAGCAGCACAAGGGACAGGCCCCAGGGTGCCAATACGCAGTATTTT.

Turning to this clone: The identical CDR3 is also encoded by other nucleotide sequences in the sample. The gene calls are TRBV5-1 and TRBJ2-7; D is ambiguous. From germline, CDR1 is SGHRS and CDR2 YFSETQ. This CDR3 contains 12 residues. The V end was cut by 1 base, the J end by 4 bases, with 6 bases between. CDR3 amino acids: CASSLTPYEQYF. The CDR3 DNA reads TGCGCCAGCAGCTTGACCCCGTACGAGCAGTACTTC.

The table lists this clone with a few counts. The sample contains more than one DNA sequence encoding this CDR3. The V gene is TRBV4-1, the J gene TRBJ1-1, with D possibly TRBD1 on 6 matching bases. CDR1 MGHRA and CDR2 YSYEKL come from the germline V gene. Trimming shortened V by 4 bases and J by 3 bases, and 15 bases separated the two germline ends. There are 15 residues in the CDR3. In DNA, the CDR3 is TGCGCCAGCAGCCCGCATAGGGGGGAGGACACTGAAGCTTTCTTT. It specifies CASSPHRGEDTEAFF.

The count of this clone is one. The CDR3 DNA reads as TGTGCCAGCGGCCTACAGGGGGCGAACACTGAAGCTTTCTTT. As protein: CASGLQGANTEAFF. The chain uses TRBV7-9 and TRBJ1-1; TRBD1 matches 9 bases. The CDR3 length is 14 residues. Trimming cost V 8 bases and J 1 base; bases outside gene matches: 5. Germline CDR1 is SEHNR and CDR2 is FQNEAQ (reference sequence).

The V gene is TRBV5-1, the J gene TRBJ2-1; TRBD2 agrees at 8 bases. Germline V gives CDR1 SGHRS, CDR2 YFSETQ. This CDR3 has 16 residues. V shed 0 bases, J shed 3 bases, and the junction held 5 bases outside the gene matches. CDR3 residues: CASSLDAGGYYNEQFF. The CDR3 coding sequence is TGCGCCAGCAGCTTGGATGCGGGGGGCTACTACAATGAGCAGTTCTTC.

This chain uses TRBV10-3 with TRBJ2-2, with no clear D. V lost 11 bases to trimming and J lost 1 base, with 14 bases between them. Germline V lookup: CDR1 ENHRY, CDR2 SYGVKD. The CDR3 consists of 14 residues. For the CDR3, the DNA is TGTGCCTCTTGGGCCACATTGAACACCGGGGAGCTGTTTTTT. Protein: CASWATLNTGELFF.

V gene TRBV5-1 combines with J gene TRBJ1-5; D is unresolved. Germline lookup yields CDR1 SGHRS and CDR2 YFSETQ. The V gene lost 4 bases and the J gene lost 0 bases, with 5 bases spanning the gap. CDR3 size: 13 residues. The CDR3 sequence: CASSKDSNQPQHF. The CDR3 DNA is TGCGCCAGCAGCAAAGATAGCAATCAGCCCCAGCATTTT.

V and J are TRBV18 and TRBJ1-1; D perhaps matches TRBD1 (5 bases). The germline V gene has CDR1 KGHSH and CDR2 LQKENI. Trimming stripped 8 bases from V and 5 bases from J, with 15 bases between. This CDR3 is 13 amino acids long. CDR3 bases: TGTGCCAGCGCTGAAGGACAAGTGACTGAAGCTTTCTTT. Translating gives CASAEGQVTEAFF. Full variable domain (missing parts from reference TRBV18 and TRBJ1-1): NAGVMQNPRHLVRRRGQEARLRCSPMKGHSHVYWYRQLPEEGLKFMVYLQKENIIDESGMPKERFSAEFPKEGPSILRIQQVVRGDSAAYFCASAEGQVTEAFFGQGTRLTVV.

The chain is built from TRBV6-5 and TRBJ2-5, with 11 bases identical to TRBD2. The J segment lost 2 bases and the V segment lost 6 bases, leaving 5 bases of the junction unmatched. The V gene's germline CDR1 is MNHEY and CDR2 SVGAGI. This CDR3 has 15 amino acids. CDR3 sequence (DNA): TGTGCCAGCAGGGTAGCGGGGGGGGAGCAAGAGACCCAGTACTTC. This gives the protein CASRVAGGEQETQYF.

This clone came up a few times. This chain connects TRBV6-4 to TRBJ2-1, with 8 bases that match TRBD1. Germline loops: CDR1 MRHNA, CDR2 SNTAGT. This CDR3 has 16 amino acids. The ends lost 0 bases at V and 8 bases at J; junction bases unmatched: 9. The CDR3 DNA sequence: TGTGCCAGCAGTGACTCCTTGCGGGACAGGTATCATGAGCAGTTCTTC. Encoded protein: CASSDSLRDRYHEQFF.

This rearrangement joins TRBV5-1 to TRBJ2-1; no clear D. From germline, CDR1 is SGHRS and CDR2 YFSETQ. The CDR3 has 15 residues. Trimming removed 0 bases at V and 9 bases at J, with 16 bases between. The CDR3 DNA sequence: TGCGCCAGCAGCTTGGGGAGCGACCCGCTTGGTGAGCAGTTCTTC. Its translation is CASSLGSDPLGEQFF.

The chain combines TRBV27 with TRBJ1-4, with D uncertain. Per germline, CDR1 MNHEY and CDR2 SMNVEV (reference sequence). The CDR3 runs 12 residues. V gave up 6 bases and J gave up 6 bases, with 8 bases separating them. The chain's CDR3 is CASRALDEKLFF. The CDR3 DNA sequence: TGTGCCAGCAGGGCCTTGGATGAAAAACTGTTTTTT.

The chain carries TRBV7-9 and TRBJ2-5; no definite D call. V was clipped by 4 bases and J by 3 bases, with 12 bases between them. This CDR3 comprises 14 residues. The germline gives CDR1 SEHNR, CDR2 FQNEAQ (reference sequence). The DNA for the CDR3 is TGTGCCAGCAGCTCGAGCCTAGGAGAAGAGACCCAGTACTTC. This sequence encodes CASSSSLGEETQYF.

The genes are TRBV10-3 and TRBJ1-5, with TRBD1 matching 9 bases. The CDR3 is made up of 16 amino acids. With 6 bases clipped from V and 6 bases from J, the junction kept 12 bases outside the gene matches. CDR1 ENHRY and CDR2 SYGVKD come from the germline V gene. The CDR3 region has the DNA TGTGCCATCAGCGGACAGGGGCTCGTGGTCGGTCAGCCCCAGCATTTT. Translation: CAISGQGLVVGQPQHF.

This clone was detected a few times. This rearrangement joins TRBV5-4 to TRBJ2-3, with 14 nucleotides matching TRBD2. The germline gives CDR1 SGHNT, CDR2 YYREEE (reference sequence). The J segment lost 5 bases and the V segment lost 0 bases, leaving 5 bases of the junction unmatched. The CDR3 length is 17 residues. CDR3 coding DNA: TGTGCCAGCAGCTTGGGGCCGGGACTAGCGGGGGAAGATACGCAGTATTTT. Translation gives CASSLGPGLAGEDTQYF.

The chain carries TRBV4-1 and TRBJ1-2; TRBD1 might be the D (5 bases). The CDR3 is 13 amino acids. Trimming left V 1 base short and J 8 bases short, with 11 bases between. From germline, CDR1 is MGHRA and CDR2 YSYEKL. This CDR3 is CASSQVGGGGYTF. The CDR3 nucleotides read TGCGCCAGCAGCCAAGTTGGGGGTGGAGGCTACACCTTC.

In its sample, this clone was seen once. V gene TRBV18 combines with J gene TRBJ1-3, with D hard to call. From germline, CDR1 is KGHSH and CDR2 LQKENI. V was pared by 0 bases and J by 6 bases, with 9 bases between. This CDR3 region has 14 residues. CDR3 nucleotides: TGTGCCAGCTCACCACCGACGGCAGCAAACACCATATATTTT. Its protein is CASSPPTAANTIYF.

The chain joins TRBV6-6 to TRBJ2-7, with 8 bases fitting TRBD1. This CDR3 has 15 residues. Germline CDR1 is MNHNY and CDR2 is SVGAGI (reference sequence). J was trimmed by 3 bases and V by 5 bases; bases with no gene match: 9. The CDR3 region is CASSNLGQGRYEQYF. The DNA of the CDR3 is TGTGCCAGCAGTAACCTTGGACAGGGCCGCTACGAGCAGTACTTC.

This CDR3 is CASSLETGAYNEQFF. The CDR3 coding sequence is TGCGCCAGCAGCTTGGAAACAGGAGCCTACAATGAGCAGTTCTTC. The rearrangement joins TRBV5-1 to TRBJ2-1, with D possibly matching TRBD1 (5 bases). There are 15 residues in the CDR3. V was trimmed by 0 bases and J by 2 bases, leaving 9 bases between them. Germline lookup yields CDR1 SGHRS and CDR2 YFSETQ.

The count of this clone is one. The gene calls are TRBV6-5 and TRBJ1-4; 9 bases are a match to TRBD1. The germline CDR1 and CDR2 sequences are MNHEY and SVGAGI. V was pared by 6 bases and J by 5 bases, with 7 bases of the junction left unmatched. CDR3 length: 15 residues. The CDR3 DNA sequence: TGTGCCAGCAGCGACCCAGGACAGGGGAATGAAAAACTGTTTTTT. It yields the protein CASSDPGQGNEKLFF.

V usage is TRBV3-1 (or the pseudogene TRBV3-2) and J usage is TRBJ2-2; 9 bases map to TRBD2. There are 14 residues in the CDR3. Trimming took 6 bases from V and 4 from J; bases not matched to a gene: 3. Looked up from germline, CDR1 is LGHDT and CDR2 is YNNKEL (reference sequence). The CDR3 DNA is TGTGCCAGCAGATATAGCGGGGGCACCGGGGAGCTGTTTTTT. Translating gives CASRYSGGTGELFF.

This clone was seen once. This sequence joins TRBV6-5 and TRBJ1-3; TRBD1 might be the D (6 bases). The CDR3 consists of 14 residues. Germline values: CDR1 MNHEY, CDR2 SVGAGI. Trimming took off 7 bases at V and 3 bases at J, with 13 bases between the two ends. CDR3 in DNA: TGTGCCAGCAAAGAACAGGGCAGTGGAAACACCATATATTTT. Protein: CASKEQGSGNTIYF.

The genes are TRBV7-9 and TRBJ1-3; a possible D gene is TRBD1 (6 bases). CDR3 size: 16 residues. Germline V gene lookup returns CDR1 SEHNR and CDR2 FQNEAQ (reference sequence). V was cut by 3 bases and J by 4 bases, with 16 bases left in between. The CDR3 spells CASSFQGGGRGNTIYF. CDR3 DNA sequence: TGTGCCAGCAGCTTCCAAGGTGGGGGGCGAGGAAACACCATATATTTT.

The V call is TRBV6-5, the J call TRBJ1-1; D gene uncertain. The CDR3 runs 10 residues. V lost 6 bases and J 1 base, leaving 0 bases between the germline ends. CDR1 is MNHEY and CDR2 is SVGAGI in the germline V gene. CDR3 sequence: CASRNTEAFF. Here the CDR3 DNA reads TGTGCCAGCAGGAACACTGAAGCTTTCTTT.

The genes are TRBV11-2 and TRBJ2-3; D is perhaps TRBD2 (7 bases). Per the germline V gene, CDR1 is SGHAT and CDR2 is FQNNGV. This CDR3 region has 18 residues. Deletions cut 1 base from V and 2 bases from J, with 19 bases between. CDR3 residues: CASSLVSGAGVLTDTQYF. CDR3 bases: TGTGCCAGCAGCTTAGTGTCGGGGGCGGGGGTACTCACAGATACGCAGTATTTT.

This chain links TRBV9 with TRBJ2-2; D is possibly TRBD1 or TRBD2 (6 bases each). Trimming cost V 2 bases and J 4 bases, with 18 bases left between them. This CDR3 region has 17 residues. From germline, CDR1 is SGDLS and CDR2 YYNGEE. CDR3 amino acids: CASSVSWGARGTGELFF. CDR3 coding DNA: TGTGCCAGCAGCGTTAGCTGGGGGGCCAGGGGCACCGGGGAGCTGTTTTTT.

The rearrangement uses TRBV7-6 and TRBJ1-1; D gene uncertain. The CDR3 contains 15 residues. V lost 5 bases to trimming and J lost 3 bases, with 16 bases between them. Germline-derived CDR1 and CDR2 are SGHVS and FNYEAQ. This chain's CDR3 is CASSTPPDGHTEAFF. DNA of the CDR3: TGTGCCAGCAGCACACCTCCGGACGGCCACACTGAAGCTTTCTTT.